This TCR beta chain was sequenced for a study of cytomegalovirus exposure and HLA in healthy donors. Absent from the records is this donor's CMV serostatus. The CDR3 contains 14 residues. Germline values: CDR1 SEHNR, CDR2 FQNEAQ (reference sequence). About this clone itself: Its specificity is unknown. An end of the junction differs from the germline gene, which may be a read error.

The PCR made use of 60 Vbeta and 13 Jbeta primers. Only in-frame clones appear in the TCRdb table, and some are missing; sequencing was by immunoSEQ multiplex PCR. This table has tens of thousands of clones, roughly 50% appearing once. Findings of the study overall: Later on, an analysis tied some 17,000 TCR beta sequences to HLA alleles at 0.05 false discovery rate.

Sequencing was done on a sample of PBMCs. The chain combines TRBV7-9 with TRBJ1-2, with D possibly being TRBD1 (6 bases). The clonotype originates from a human donor in good health. CDR3 bases: TGTGCCAGCAGTCAATTCGGGACACCCTTTGACTACCCCTTC. Its protein is CASSQFGTPFDYPF.